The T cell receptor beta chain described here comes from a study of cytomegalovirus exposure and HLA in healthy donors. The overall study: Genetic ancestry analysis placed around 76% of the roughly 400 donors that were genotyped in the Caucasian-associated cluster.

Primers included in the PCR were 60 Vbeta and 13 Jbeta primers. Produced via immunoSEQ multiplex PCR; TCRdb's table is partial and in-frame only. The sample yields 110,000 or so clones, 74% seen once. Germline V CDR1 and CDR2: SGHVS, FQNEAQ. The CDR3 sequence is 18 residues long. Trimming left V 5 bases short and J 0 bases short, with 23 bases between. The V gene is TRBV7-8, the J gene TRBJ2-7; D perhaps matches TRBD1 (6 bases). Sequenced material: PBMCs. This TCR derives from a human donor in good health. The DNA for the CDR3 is TGTGCCAGCAGCACTATATGGTCGGTGGGGGCGAGCTCCTACGAGCAGTACTTC. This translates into CASSTIWSVGASSYEQYF. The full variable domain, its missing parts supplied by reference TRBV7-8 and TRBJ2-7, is GAGVSQSPRYKVAKRGQDVALRCDPISGHVSLFWYQQALGQGPEFLTYFQNEAQLDKSGLPSDRFFAERPEGSVSTLKIQRTQQEDSAVYLCASSTIWSVGASSYEQYFGPGTRLTVT.